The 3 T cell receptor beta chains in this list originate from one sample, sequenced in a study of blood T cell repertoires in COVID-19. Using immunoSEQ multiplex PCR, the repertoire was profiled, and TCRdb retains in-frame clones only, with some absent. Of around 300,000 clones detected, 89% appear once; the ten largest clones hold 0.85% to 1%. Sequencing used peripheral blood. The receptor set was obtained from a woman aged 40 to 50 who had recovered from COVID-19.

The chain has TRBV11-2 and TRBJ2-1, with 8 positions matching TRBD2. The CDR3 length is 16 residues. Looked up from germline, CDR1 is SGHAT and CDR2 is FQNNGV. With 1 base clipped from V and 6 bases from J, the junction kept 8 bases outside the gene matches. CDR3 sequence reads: CASSLASGSIFNEQFF. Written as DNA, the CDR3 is TGTGCCAGCAGCTTAGCCAGCGGGAGTATTTTCAATGAGCAGTTCTTC.

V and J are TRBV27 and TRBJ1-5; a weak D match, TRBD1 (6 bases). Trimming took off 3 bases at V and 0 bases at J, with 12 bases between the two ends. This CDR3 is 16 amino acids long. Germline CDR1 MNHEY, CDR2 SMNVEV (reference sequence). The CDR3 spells CASSFSGQNSNQPQHF. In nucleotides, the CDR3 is TGTGCCAGCAGTTTCAGCGGACAGAATAGCAATCAGCCCCAGCATTTT.

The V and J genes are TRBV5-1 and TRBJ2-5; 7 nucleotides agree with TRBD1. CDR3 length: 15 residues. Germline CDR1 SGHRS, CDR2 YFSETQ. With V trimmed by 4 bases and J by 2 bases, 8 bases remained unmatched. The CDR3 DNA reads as TGCGCCAGCAGCGGCTTGGGACAGCAACAAGAGACCCAGTACTTC. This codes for CASSGLGQQQETQYF. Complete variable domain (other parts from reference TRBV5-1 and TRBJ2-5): KAGVTQTPRYLIKTRGQQVTLSCSPISGHRSVSWYQQTPGQGLQFLFEYFSETQRNKGNFPGRFSGRQFSNSRSEMNVSTLELGDSALYLCASSGLGQQQETQYFGPGTRLLVL.